The text below deals with one TCR beta chain. Its cognate antigen is unknown. The data are from a study of siplizumab effects on memory and regulatory T cells. General observations from the study: Memory T cells appeared less diverse than naive cells, which seemed to contribute substantially to alloresponse. Confirmatory evidence of suppressive function in proliferating siplizumab-culture Tregs was not obtained.

CDR1 is SGHDT and CDR2 is YYEEEE in the germline V gene. The ends lost 4 bases at V and 0 bases at J; junction bases unmatched: 7. This CDR3 is built from 17 residues. Assays covered around 100,000 TCR templates per sample. Profiled with immunoSEQ multiplex PCR; TCRdb holds only in-frame clones, not every one. The table shows tens of thousands of clones, with about 89% occurring only once. What was sequenced was CD8+ T cells sorted from blood. This TCR came from a human donor in good health. The chain links TRBV5-6 to TRBJ2-4; 10 bases are shared with TRBD2. This CDR3 is CASSPPSGGVAKNIQYF. For the CDR3, the DNA is TGTGCCAGCAGCCCTCCTAGCGGGGGCGTAGCCAAAAACATTCAGTACTTC.